These 19 T cell receptor beta chains originate from one sample sequenced in a study of cytomegalovirus exposure and HLA in healthy donors. PCR was performed using 60 Vbeta and 13 Jbeta primers. TCRdb's table, derived via immunoSEQ multiplex PCR, lists solely in-frame clones and lacks some. This sample contains 100,000 to 150,000 clones. Sequencing was done on a sample of PBMCs. These receptors all stem from a woman between 40 and 55 years old in good health and CMV-seropositive.

V gene TRBV27 combines with J gene TRBJ1-1, with D unresolved. The germline V and J ends were trimmed by 2 bases and 1 base, with 5 bases remaining between them. CDR1 is MNHEY and CDR2 is SMNVEV in the germline V gene (reference sequence). The CDR3 extends over 13 amino acids. CDR3 sequence (DNA): TGTGCCAGCAGTTTACGGGAGAACACTGAAGCTTTCTTT. It is translated as CASSLRENTEAFF.

The chain employs TRBV6-1 and TRBJ1-5; TRBD1 matches at 12 bases. J gave up 4 bases and V 8 bases, and 6 bases lay outside the gene matches. Germline CDR1 reads MNHNS; CDR2 reads SASEGT. The CDR3 has 15 residues. In nucleotides, the CDR3 is TGTGCCAGCCGTGGGACAGGGGGCGAAAATCAGCCCCAGCATTTT. It translates to CASRGTGGENQPQHF.

The rearrangement joins TRBV5-5 to TRBJ2-5; D remains ambiguous. The J call is uncertain, as TRBJ2-7 better fits the DNA end. This CDR3 is built from 13 residues. Germline V gives CDR1 SGHKS, CDR2 YYEKEE (reference sequence). CDR3 nucleotide sequence: TGTGCCAGCAGCTATACGGGTGGAAACGAGCAGTACTTC. Its translation is CASSYTGGNEQYF.

V and J are TRBV28 and TRBJ1-5; maybe TRBD1 (6 bases). Germline CDR1 and CDR2: MDHEN and SYDVKM. Between the trimmed V and J ends, which lost 6 bases and 5 bases, there was a span of 14 bases. The CDR3 spans 14 residues. CDR3 residues: CASSSAGADQPQHF. CDR3 DNA sequence: TGTGCCAGCAGCAGCGCGGGGGCGGATCAGCCCCAGCATTTT.

This sequence joins TRBV5-1 and TRBJ2-1; 8 bases align to TRBD2. Germline V CDR1 and CDR2: SGHRS, YFSETQ. The CDR3 sequence is 16 residues long. V lost 0 bases and J lost 4; bases outside the gene matches: 6. DNA for the CDR3: TGCGCCAGCAGCTTGGAAGCAGCGGGAGCTTACAATGAGCAGTTCTTC. Its translation is CASSLEAAGAYNEQFF.

The gene calls are TRBV19 and TRBJ2-2; maybe TRBD2 (5 bases). The CDR3 length is 14 residues. V lost 9 bases and J 4 bases, leaving 15 bases between the germline ends. The germline V gene has CDR1 LNHDA and CDR2 SQIVND (reference sequence). The CDR3 region has the DNA TGTGCCAGCACGGACTTCTCTTCCACCGGGGAGCTGTTTTTT. This gives the protein CASTDFSSTGELFF.

The DNA for the CDR3 is TGTGCCAGCAGCTTCGGATCAGGGACTAGGACCTACGAGCAGTACTTC. As protein: CASSFGSGTRTYEQYF. The chain combines TRBV7-9 with TRBJ2-7, with 8 bases lining up with TRBD2. V lost 3 bases, J lost 2 bases, and 9 bases stayed unmatched. The CDR3 totals 16 residues. The germline gives CDR1 SEHNR, CDR2 FQNEAQ (reference sequence).

This chain links TRBV4-2 with TRBJ1-5; tentatively, D is TRBD1 (6 bases). Trimming took off 0 bases at V and 7 bases at J, with 10 bases between the two ends. This CDR3 spans 14 amino acids. Germline CDR1 and CDR2: LGHNA and YNFKEQ. CDR3 sequence reads: CASSQDRGNQPQHF. CDR3 in DNA: TGTGCCAGCAGCCAAGATAGGGGGAACCAGCCCCAGCATTTT.

The chain links TRBV30 to TRBJ2-1; 9 bases fit TRBD2. Germline CDR1 is GTSNPN and CDR2 is SVGIG (reference sequence). Trimming took 3 bases from V and 6 from J; bases not matched to a gene: 6. The CDR3 length is 14 residues. CDR3 residues: CAWRNSGSLNEQFF. CDR3 coding DNA: TGTGCCTGGAGAAATAGCGGGAGTCTCAATGAGCAGTTCTTC.

V and J are TRBV7-9 and TRBJ2-5, with TRBD2 identical over 11 bases. The J call may not be correct, given that the DNA end is closer to TRBJ2-7. The CDR3 totals 16 residues. Germline assignment: CDR1 SEHNR and CDR2 FQNEAQ (reference sequence). The CDR3 DNA sequence: TGTGCCAGCAGCTCCGCCCGACTAGCGGGACCCTACGAGCAGTACTTC. Its protein is CASSSARLAGPYEQYF.

The V call is TRBV27, the J call TRBJ2-3, with 10 bases aligning to TRBD2. V was pared by 3 bases and J by 0 bases, with 3 bases of the junction left unmatched. The CDR3 is 16 residues long. The germline CDR1 and CDR2 sequences are MNHEY and SMNVEV (reference sequence). CDR3 in amino acids: CASSFSSGRSTDTQYF. The CDR3, as DNA: TGTGCCAGCAGTTTCTCTAGCGGGAGAAGCACAGATACGCAGTATTTT.

The chain recombines TRBV9 with TRBJ2-2; 10 positions agree with TRBD2. The CDR3 has 19 amino acids. V trimming: 2 bases; J trimming: 4 bases; junction bases outside the gene matches: 14. Germline values: CDR1 SGDLS, CDR2 YYNGEE. The DNA for the CDR3 is TGTGCCAGCAGCGTTGGTCTAGCGGGAGTATGGGAGAGCACCGGGGAGCTGTTTTTT. Protein sequence: CASSVGLAGVWESTGELFF. The complete variable domain, with remaining parts taken from reference TRBV9 and TRBJ2-2, reads DSGVTQTPKHLITATGQRVTLRCSPRSGDLSVYWYQQSLDQGLQFLIQYYNGEERAKGNILERFSAQQFPDLHSELNLSSLELGDSALYFCASSVGLAGVWESTGELFFGEGSRLTVL.

This chain links TRBV7-9 with TRBJ2-2; TRBD1 matches 7 bases. The length of the CDR3 is 16 residues. Trimming cost V 5 bases and J 4 bases; bases outside gene matches: 10. Germline CDR1 is SEHNR and CDR2 is FQNEAQ (reference sequence). Written as DNA, the CDR3 is TGTGCCAGCAGCCCGCAGGGGGACGCGGGCACCGGGGAGCTGTTTTTT. The encoded protein is CASSPQGDAGTGELFF. Together with reference TRBV7-9 and TRBJ2-2, the CDR3 gives the full variable domain: DTGVSQNPRHKITKRGQNVTFRCDPISEHNRLYWYRQTLGQGPEFLTYFQNEAQLEKSRLLSDRFSAERPKGSFSTLEIQRTEQGDSAMYLCASSPQGDAGTGELFFGEGSRLTVL.

CDR3 sequence: CASGWVPGQENTGELFF. The DNA of the CDR3 is TGTGCTAGTGGTTGGGTACCGGGACAGGAAAACACCGGGGAGCTGTTTTTT. This chain links TRBV12-5 with TRBJ2-2; the match to TRBD1 covers 8 bases. Germline loops: CDR1 LGHNT, CDR2 FRNRAP. This CDR3 region has 17 residues. The junction had 9 bases not matched to a gene; V was cut back by 4 bases and J by 2 bases.

The genes are TRBV9 and TRBJ2-5, with 10 bases that match TRBD2. With V trimmed by 3 bases and J by 5 bases, 7 bases remained unmatched. Germline V gene sequence: CDR1 SGDLS, CDR2 YYNGEE. The CDR3 is 15 amino acids. The CDR3 loop is CASSAIPSGSETQYF. The DNA for the CDR3 is TGTGCCAGCAGCGCTATCCCTAGCGGGAGTGAGACCCAGTACTTC.

The gene calls are TRBV5-1 and TRBJ2-7, with 11 bases that match TRBD2. CDR1 SGHRS and CDR2 YFSETQ come from the germline V gene. The CDR3 totals 13 residues. V dropped 6 bases and J dropped 5; count of bases not matched to a gene: 4. The CDR3 reads CASKLSGRDEQYF. In DNA, the CDR3 is TGCGCCAGCAAACTTAGCGGGAGGGACGAGCAGTACTTC.

The chain employs TRBV2 and TRBJ2-7; weak D call: TRBD2 (5 bases). V lost 5 bases, J lost 7 bases, and 18 bases lay in between. Germline V gives CDR1 SNHLY, CDR2 FYNNEI. The CDR3 sequence is 14 residues long. The DNA for the CDR3 is TGTGCCAGCAGTCTGGGCGGCCGGGGTGAAGAGCAGTACTTC. This sequence encodes CASSLGGRGEEQYF.

The V call is TRBV6-1, the J call TRBJ1-1, with D possibly matching TRBD1 (6 bases). Germline V CDR1 and CDR2: MNHNS, SASEGT. The CDR3 has 14 amino acids. V lost 3 bases, J lost 6 bases, and 14 bases lay in between. CDR3: CASSDGRGRAEAFF. The CDR3 DNA sequence: TGTGCCAGCAGTGACGGGCGGGGGCGGGCTGAAGCTTTCTTT.

The gene calls are TRBV9 and TRBJ1-6; 11 nucleotides match TRBD1. The CDR3 has 16 amino acids. The V gene end was trimmed by 6 bases and the J gene end by 6 bases; junction bases not matched to a gene: 8. Germline CDR1 reads SGDLS; CDR2 reads YYNGEE. Here the CDR3 DNA reads TGTGCCAGCACCTATGGACAGGGGGCAGTTAATTCACCCCTCCACTTT. Residues: CASTYGQGAVNSPLHF.